This TCR beta chain emerged from a study of OX40 agonist ivuxolimab in advanced cancers. Background for the entire study: The costimulatory receptor OX40 (CD134) was targeted by ivuxolimab, a fully human IgG2 agonistic monoclonal antibody. Intravenous ivuxolimab was administered to patients every 2 weeks at six dose levels: 0.01, 0.1, 0.3, 1.5, 3 and 10 mg/kg. Of the approximately 50 dose-escalation patients, hepatocellular carcinoma was present in about 20, melanoma in around 15, renal cell carcinoma in 9 and head and neck cancer in 9. The dose-escalation cohort was over 70% male with a mean age of about 65 years, ranging from roughly 23 to 90. Prior anti-PD-1, anti-PD-L1 or anti-CTLA-4 therapy was permitted, and approximately 39% of dose-escalation patients had received checkpoint inhibitors. Three dose-escalation patients achieved partial responses, one with hepatocellular carcinoma and two with cutaneous melanoma. Peripheral TCRbeta sequencing was intended to test whether TCR sequence diversity was altered and clonal T-cell expansion was caused by ivuxolimab. The monotherapy dose-escalation portion (N ≈ 55 patients) of the phase I ivuxolimab trial is reported in the paper. What the research found in general, with its limitations: Which antigens the clonally expanded peripheral T cells were specific for was not determined. After ivuxolimab, more expanded clones were found on average in CD8+ T cells than in CD4+ T cells. Low levels of normalized T-cell clonal expansion were also seen in some patients who did not respond. In the 0.1-3.0 mg/kg groups, partial responders had among the lowest normalized peripheral clonal expansion, particularly in CD8+ T cells. At doses from 0.1 to 3.0 mg/kg, clonal expansion was seen in both CD4+ and CD8+ blood T cells between baseline and week 6.

To sequence the TCRbeta CDR3 region, genomic DNA was isolated from the sorted cells. The immunoSEQ Assay was used for sequencing of TCRbeta CDR3 regions. TCRdb limited this immuneACCESS table to in-frame rearrangements with V and J called. A share of clones is missing; checked studies link under half to unresolved V genes, and the rest is unexplained. The table for this sample lists some 87,000 clones; less than 95% of them were counted only once. The top ten clones comprise around 1.5% of the sample. This clone was observed a single time. What this receptor recognizes is not known. No much larger clone is present one base from it, and per-base qualities are unavailable. V is cut by 2 bases and J by 5 bases, and the space between the germline ends is 12 bases. CDR1 MNHEY and CDR2 SVGAGI are derived from the germline V gene. Spanning cysteine to phenylalanine, the CDR3 consists of 14 amino acids. Only the CDR3 region is kept as DNA, spanning 42 bases read in frame from base 1.

The trial excluded patients who had a history of autoimmune disease or were on systemic immunosuppression. Peripheral blood for TCR sequencing was collected from all dose cohorts at baseline, on cycle 4 day 1, and on cycle 7 day 1. The samples were drawn from a first-in-human, open-label, multicenter phase I dose-escalation trial of ivuxolimab. Adults with locally advanced or metastatic melanoma, renal cell carcinoma, hepatocellular carcinoma or head and neck squamous cell carcinoma were enrolled in the trial. Before TCR sequencing, CD4+ T cells and CD8+ T cells from peripheral blood were sorted into separate populations.

Rearrangement joined TRBV6-5 to TRBJ1-1, with the identity of the D gene unclear. This TCR derives from an adult with an advanced solid tumor such as melanoma, head and neck, liver or kidney cancer. The sample here was CD4+ or CD8+ T cells sorted from blood, taken in a trial of the OX40 agonist ivuxolimab. CDR3 loop: CASSYRILGTEAFF. The DNA reads TGTGCCAGCAGTTACCGCATTCTAGGGACTGAAGCTTTCTTT.